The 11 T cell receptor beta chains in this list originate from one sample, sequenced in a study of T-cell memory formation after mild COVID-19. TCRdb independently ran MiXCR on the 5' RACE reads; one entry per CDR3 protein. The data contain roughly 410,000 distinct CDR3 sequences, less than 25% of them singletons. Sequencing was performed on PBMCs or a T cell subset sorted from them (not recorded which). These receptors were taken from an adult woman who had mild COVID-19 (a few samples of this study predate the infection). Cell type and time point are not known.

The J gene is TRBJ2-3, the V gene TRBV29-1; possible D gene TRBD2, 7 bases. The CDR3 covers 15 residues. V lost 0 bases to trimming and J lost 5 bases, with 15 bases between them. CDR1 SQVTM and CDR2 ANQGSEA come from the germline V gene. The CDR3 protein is CSVEEGRGRIDTQYF. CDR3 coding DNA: TGCAGCGTTGAAGAGGGGCGGGGGCGGATAGATACGCAGTATTTT.

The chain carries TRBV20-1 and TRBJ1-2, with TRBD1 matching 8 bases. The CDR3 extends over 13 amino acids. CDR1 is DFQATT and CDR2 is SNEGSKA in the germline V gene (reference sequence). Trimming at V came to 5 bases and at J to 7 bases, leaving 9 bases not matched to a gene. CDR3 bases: TGCAGTGCTCCGGACAGGGCGTCGGGTGGCTACACCTTC. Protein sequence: CSAPDRASGGYTF.

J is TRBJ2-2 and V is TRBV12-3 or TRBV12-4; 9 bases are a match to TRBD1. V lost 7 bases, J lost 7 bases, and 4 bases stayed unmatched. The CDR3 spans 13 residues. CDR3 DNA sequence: TGTGCCAGCAATGGACAGGGGTACGGGGAGCTGTTTTTT. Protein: CASNGQGYGELFF.

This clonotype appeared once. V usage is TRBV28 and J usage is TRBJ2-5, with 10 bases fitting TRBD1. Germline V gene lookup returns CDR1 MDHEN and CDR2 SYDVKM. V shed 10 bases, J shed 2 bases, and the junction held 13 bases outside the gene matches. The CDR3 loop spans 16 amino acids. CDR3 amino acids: CAIKPLADRGQETQYF. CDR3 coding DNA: TGTGCCATCAAGCCTTTAGCGGACAGGGGGCAAGAGACCCAGTACTTC.

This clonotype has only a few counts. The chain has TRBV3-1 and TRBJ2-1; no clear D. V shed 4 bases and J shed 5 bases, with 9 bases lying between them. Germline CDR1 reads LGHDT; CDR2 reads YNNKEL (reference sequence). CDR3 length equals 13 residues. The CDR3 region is CASSLMINNEQFF. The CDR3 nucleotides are TGTGCCAGCAGCCTGATGATAAACAATGAGCAGTTCTTC.

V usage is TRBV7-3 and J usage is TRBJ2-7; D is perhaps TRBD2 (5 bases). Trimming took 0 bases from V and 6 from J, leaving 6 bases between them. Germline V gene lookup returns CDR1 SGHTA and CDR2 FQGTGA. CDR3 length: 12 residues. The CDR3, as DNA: TGTGCCAGCAGCTTAACCGAGGGCGAGCAGTACTTC. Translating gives CASSLTEGEQYF.

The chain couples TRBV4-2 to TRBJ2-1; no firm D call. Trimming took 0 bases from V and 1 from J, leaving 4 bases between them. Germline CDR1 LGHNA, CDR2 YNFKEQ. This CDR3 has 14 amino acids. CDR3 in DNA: TGTGCCAGCAGCCAAGAAGAGTCCTACAATGAGCAGTTCTTC. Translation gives CASSQEESYNEQFF.

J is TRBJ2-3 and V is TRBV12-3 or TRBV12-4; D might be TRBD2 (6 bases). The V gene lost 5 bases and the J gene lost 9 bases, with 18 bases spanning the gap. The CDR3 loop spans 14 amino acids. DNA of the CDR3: TGTGCCAGCAGTCTTGGCGCGGGGTCTGAAACGCAGTATTTT. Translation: CASSLGAGSETQYF.

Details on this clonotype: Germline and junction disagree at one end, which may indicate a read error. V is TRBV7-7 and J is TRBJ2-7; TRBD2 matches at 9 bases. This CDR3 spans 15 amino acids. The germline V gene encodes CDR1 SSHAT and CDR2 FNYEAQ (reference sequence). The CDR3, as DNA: TGTGCTAGCAGCCCCCTCGGGACTAGCTTCGACGAGCAGTACTTC. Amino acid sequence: CASSPLGTSFDEQYF.

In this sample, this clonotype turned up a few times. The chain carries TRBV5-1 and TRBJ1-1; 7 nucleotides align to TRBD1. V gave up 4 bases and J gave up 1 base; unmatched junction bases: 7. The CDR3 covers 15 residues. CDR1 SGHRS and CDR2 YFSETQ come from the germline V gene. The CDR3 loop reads CASSVPQGKNTEAFF. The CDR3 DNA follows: TGCGCCAGCAGCGTCCCACAGGGGAAGAACACTGAAGCTTTCTTT.

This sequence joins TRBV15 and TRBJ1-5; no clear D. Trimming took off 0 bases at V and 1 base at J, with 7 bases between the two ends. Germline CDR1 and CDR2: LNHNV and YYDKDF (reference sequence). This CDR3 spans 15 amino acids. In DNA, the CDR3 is TGTGCCACCAGCAGAGATCGAGGGAGCAATCAGCCCCAGCATTTT. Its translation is CATSRDRGSNQPQHF.